This T cell receptor beta chain was identified during a study of regulatory T cells in long-lasting Graves disease. As for the study in general: Graves' patients, newly diagnosed, had taken antithyroid drugs under 3 months.

Study outcomes and limitations: Accuracy may have suffered from the small sample size.

Time point in this sample: newly diagnosed GD, antithyroid drugs for less than 3 months. The TCR library was made from RNA extracted from PBMCs. Construction of TCR beta libraries relied on iRepertoire HTBI primers and on Arm-PCR targeting CDR3 regions. TCRdb re-derived calls from the multiplex PCR reads in MiXCR, one entry per CDR3 protein. The sample consists of 400,000 to 550,000 distinct CDR3 sequences, more than 13% of them appearing once. Germline loops: CDR1 MNHNS, CDR2 SASEGT. The CDR3 extends over 13 amino acids. After removal of 7 bases from V and 1 base from J, the junction contained 2 bases not matched to a gene. On this clonotype: Its specificity is unknown.

The sample was also linked to a second study, of T cells in Graves' hyperthyroidism and ophthalmopathy. In that study: The HTBI primer set served for first-round RT-PCR of the TCR CDR3.

The TCR comes from a woman under 40 with Graves disease. This specimen was peripheral blood mononuclear cells (PBMCs), taken at new diagnosis, from a patient treated with antithyroid drugs. The J gene is TRBJ2-3, the V gene TRBV6-1; 7 bases fit TRBD2. The CDR3: CASNLAGTDTQYF. DNA for the CDR3: TGTGCCAGCAACCTAGCGGGCACAGATACGCAGTATTTT.